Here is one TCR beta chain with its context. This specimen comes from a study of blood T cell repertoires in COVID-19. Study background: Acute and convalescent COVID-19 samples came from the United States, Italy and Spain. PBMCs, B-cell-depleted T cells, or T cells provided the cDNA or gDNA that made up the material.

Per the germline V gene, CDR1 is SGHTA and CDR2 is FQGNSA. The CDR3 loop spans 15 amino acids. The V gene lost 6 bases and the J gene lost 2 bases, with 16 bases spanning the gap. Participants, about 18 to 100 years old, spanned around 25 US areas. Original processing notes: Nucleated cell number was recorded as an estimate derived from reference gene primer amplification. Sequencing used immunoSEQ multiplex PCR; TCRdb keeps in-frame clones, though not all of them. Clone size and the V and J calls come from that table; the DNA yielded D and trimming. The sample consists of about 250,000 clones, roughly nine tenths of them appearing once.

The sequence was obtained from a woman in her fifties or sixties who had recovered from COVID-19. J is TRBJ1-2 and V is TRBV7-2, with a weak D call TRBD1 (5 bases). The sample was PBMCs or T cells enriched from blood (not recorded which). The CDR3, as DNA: TGTGCCAGCAGTTTTAGTGCAGGGCCCAACTATGGCTACACCTTC. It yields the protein CASSFSAGPNYGYTF.